Listed below are T cell receptor beta chains from one sample, sequenced in a study of blood T cell repertoires in COVID-19. TCRdb's table, derived via immunoSEQ multiplex PCR, lists solely in-frame clones and lacks some. The sample has about 290,000 clones; around 90% are singletons. Sequenced material: PBMCs or T cells enriched from blood (not recorded which). Receptors originate from a woman between 40 and 55 years old who had recovered from COVID-19. The conserved cysteine and the conserved F or W are not part of the CDR3 here. Some rows mark clone size as missing; the rest say once, few, many or name a class of expanded clone.

v_call,j_call,clone_size,cdr3_aa
TRBV2,TRBJ1-5,.,ASTPQGGQPQH
TRBV7-8,TRBJ1-2,.,ASSPRGARNGYT
TRBV7-2,TRBJ1-3,once,ASSLVGGVSTGNTIY
TRBV11-2,TRBJ1-6,few,ASSPYGAAVGSYNSPLH
TRBV6-4,TRBJ2-1,.,ASSDQGLAGVNEQF
TRBV4-3,TRBJ2-7,.,ASSQASGNRDEQY
TRBV11-2,TRBJ2-3,.,ASSPGPGTGNTDTQY
TRBV19,TRBJ1-1,.,ASSNLNTEAF
TRBV2,TRBJ1-1,once,ASRGEGNTEAF
TRBV21-1,TRBJ2-7,.,AGRHRLGEAGRVAYEQY
TRBV19,TRBJ1-2,.,ASSHREGGYT
TRBV6-1,TRBJ1-5,.,ASSEPGISNQPQH
TRBV6-5,TRBJ1-2,.,ASSISTGDVYGYT
TRBV27,TRBJ2-2,.,ASSFVRNTGELF
TRBV11-2,TRBJ2-6,.,ASSLEDLRRQLSGANVLT
TRBV18,TRBJ2-1,.,ASSPGLASYNEQF
TRBV7-2,TRBJ1-5,.,ASSLVMATPQH
TRBV3-1/TRBV3-2,TRBJ1-1,few,ASSQPMTGGLKAF
TRBV18,TRBJ1-5,.,ASSDGQGNYQPQH
TRBV29-1,TRBJ1-2,few,SVVQGERGYGYT
TRBV11-3,TRBJ2-7,.,ASSLDRVGEQY
TRBV3-1/TRBV3-2,TRBJ1-2,.,ASSRGQGNRIYGYT
TRBV18,TRBJ1-2,few,ASSMRTVQSSYGYT
TRBV5-1,TRBJ2-7,.,ASSLGTLAGGTVDEQY
TRBV25-1,TRBJ1-2,once,ASRKTGPYGYT
TRBV1,TRBJ2-3,.,TSSQDPGPNRDRGTDTQY
TRBV5-1,TRBJ1-2,.,ASSLGGDYGYT
TRBV18,TRBJ2-5,once,ASSPLADQETQY
TRBV7-9,TRBJ2-6,.,ASRGSGANVLT
TRBV4-2,TRBJ1-3,.,ASSPDPRGLVGNTIY
TRBV5-1,TRBJ1-5,.,ASSLGDTFGQPQH
TRBV6-4,TRBJ2-7,once,ASQSGGTYEQY
TRBV6-6,TRBJ1-5,.,ASRTGVQPQH
TRBV18,TRBJ1-1,.,ASSPGQENTEAF
TRBV6-5,TRBJ2-3,.,ASSWTGAPPTDTQY
TRBV3-1/TRBV3-2,TRBJ2-1,.,ASSQRWRGGYNEQF
TRBV11-2,TRBJ2-7,.,ASSLYRLAGGEQY